These 29 T cell receptor beta chains came from one sample sequenced in a study of early T cells in non-severe SARS-CoV-2 infection (TCRdb year 2021). Libraries were prepared through 5' RACE. Data came from a NextSeq 500. The public reads were reprocessed in TCRdb via fastp at Q25 and MiXCR, keeping in-frame beta chains. CDR3 protein sequences are deduplicated, and each keeps its most common genes and DNA. Across this sample there are over 35,000 distinct CDR3 sequences, with approximately 10% seen only once. The ten largest clonotypes hold roughly 9% of the sample. The sample was whole blood. These receptors were taken from an adult who was a healthcare worker with PCR-confirmed SARS-CoV-2 infection or an uninfected control (not recorded which).

Many counts were recorded for this clonotype. CDR3 sequence: CASSPTSSSNTGELFF. CDR3 in DNA: TGTGCCAGCTCACCGACTAGCTCATCGAACACCGGGGAGCTGTTTTTT. The V and J genes are TRBV18 and TRBJ2-2, with TRBD2 identical over 7 bases. Trimming took 3 bases from V and 0 from J; bases not matched to a gene: 4. The CDR3 spans 16 residues. The germline CDR1 and CDR2 sequences are KGHSH and LQKENI.

The chain links TRBV23-1 to TRBJ2-3; TRBD1 aligns across 7 bases. TRBV23-1 counts as an open reading frame of uncertain function. The CDR3 extends over 17 amino acids. The ends lost 0 bases at V and 0 bases at J; junction bases unmatched: 6. This chain's CDR3 is CASSQSIRGSSTDTQYF. The CDR3, as DNA: TGCGCCAGCAGTCAATCGATCAGGGGGAGTAGCACAGATACGCAGTATTTT.

The chain uses TRBV6-5 and TRBJ2-7; the D gene is possibly TRBD1 (5 bases). Germline loops: CDR1 MNHEY, CDR2 SVGAGI. V lost 10 bases, J lost 2 bases, and 15 bases lay in between. This CDR3 has 13 amino acids. CDR3 in amino acids: CAIRVSRTYEQYF. The CDR3 DNA reads TGTGCCATCAGGGTTTCGAGGACCTACGAGCAGTACTTC.

This clonotype was picked up a small number of times. This chain uses TRBV29-1 with TRBJ1-1, with 8 bases identical to TRBD1. Trimming cost V 7 bases and J 2 bases; bases outside gene matches: 9. This CDR3 comprises 14 residues. Germline values: CDR1 SQVTM, CDR2 ANQGSEA. In nucleotides, the CDR3 is TGCAGCGCCGAAACAGGGGGTGGAAACACTGAAGCTTTCTTT. Translating gives CSAETGGGNTEAFF.

This clonotype appeared a few times. The gene calls are TRBV7-2 and TRBJ1-2; tentative D call: TRBD1 (5 bases). Trimming cost V 3 bases and J 3 bases, with 11 bases left between them. This CDR3 region has 14 residues. Germline assignment: CDR1 SGHTA and CDR2 FQGNSA. The CDR3 DNA reads TGTGCCAGCAGCTTTACGGGGGGAGACTATGGCTACACCTTC. Protein sequence: CASSFTGGDYGYTF.

There are many counts of this clonotype. The chain employs TRBV29-1 and TRBJ1-1, with D unresolved. V was clipped by 3 bases and J by 1 base, with 15 bases between them. The length of the CDR3 is 15 residues. The V gene's germline CDR1 is SQVTM and CDR2 ANQGSEA. The CDR3 reads CSVESIKGQNTEAFF. The CDR3 bases are TGCAGCGTTGAGTCGATTAAGGGCCAGAACACTGAAGCTTTCTTT.

This clonotype was observed a few times. The chain combines TRBV4-1 with TRBJ1-4, with 8 bases aligning to TRBD1. Germline loops: CDR1 MGHRA, CDR2 YSYEKL. The CDR3 covers 17 residues. V shed 0 bases, J shed 4 bases, and the junction held 7 bases outside the gene matches. The chain's CDR3 is CASSQDPGQGGNEKLFF. The CDR3 nucleotides read TGCGCCAGCAGCCAAGACCCCGGACAGGGTGGTAATGAAAAACTGTTTTTT.

This clonotype was counted a few times. The conserved phenylalanine or tryptophan normally closing the CDR3 is absent here, so this likely arose from a read error. The chain combines TRBV4-3 with TRBJ1-1; TRBD1 aligns across 10 bases. Germline V lookup: CDR1 LGHNA, CDR2 YSLEER. Unmatched junction bases numbered 2, after V lost 2 bases and J lost 2 bases. The CDR3 loop spans 15 amino acids. CDR3 nucleotides: TGCGCCAGCAGCCAAAGGACAGGGGGAAACACTGAAGCTTTCCTT. As protein: CASSQRTGGNTEAFL.

A few counts support this clonotype. V is TRBV6-2 or TRBV6-3 and J is TRBJ1-1; D is undetermined. In germline, CDR1 is MNHEY, CDR2 SVGEGT. V was shortened by 0 bases and J by 4 bases, with 12 bases between the two germline ends. CDR3 length: 15 residues. CDR3 protein: CASSYSYGLGTEAFF. DNA of the CDR3: TGTGCCAGCAGTTACTCTTATGGGTTGGGCACTGAAGCTTTCTTT.

This clonotype was detected a few times. The chain employs TRBV7-6 and TRBJ2-5, with D tentatively TRBD2 (7 bases). CDR3 length: 15 amino acids. V was pared by 4 bases and J by 5 bases, with 17 bases between. Germline V gene sequence: CDR1 SGHVS, CDR2 FNYEAQ. CDR3 loop: CASSSLGGREETQYF. DNA for the CDR3: TGTGCCAGCAGCTCCCTGGGGGGGCGGGAGGAGACCCAGTACTTC.

This clonotype appeared a few times. This sequence joins TRBV6-6 and TRBJ2-5; maybe TRBD1 (6 bases). Per germline, CDR1 MNHNY and CDR2 SVGAGI (reference sequence). Trimming took off 0 bases at V and 3 bases at J, with 8 bases between the two ends. This CDR3 comprises 14 residues. The CDR3 here is CASSYSNREETQYF. CDR3 DNA sequence: TGTGCCAGCAGTTACTCGAACAGGGAAGAGACCCAGTACTTC.

V is TRBV5-4 and J is TRBJ2-1; 9 bases are shared with TRBD1. V gave up 1 base and J gave up 0 bases; unmatched junction bases: 2. CDR1 SGHNT and CDR2 YYREEE come from the germline V gene (reference sequence). The CDR3 totals 16 residues. Written as DNA, the CDR3 is TGTGCCAGCAGCTTGAAGACAGGGGGCTCCTACAATGAGCAGTTCTTC. Protein product: CASSLKTGGSYNEQFF. Combining the CDR3 with reference TRBV5-4 and TRBJ2-1 gives the whole variable domain ETGVTQSPTHLIKTRGQQVTLRCSSQSGHNTVSWYQQALGQGPQFIFQYYREEENGRGNFPPRFSGLQFPNYSSELNVNALELDDSALYLCASSLKTGGSYNEQFFGPGTRLTVL.

This clonotype was seen a few times. This chain links TRBV15 with TRBJ2-5; the match to TRBD1 covers 9 bases. Trimming cost V 4 bases and J 5 bases; bases outside gene matches: 8. The CDR3 is 15 amino acids. CDR1 is LNHNV and CDR2 is YYDKDF in the germline V gene (reference sequence). CDR3 region: CATSKTGGAGETQYF. DNA of the CDR3: TGTGCCACCAGCAAAACAGGGGGCGCAGGGGAGACCCAGTACTTC.

Many counts were recorded for this clonotype. The chain uses TRBV7-9 and TRBJ2-2; unclear D gene. This CDR3 comprises 16 residues. Germline CDR1 is SEHNR and CDR2 is FQNEAQ (reference sequence). The ends were cut back, 2 bases at V and 1 base at J, with 11 bases in the middle. This chain's CDR3 is CASSLTSGGNTGELFF. CDR3 nucleotide sequence: TGTGCCAGCAGCTTAACATCCGGCGGGAACACCGGGGAGCTGTTTTTT.

This clonotype came up many times. The chain employs TRBV7-8 and TRBJ1-5; D may be TRBD1 (5 bases). Germline values: CDR1 SGHVS, CDR2 FQNEAQ. The CDR3 is 16 residues long. V lost 0 bases and J 1 base, leaving 10 bases between the germline ends. This CDR3 reads CASSLARTQSNQPQHF. Here the CDR3 DNA reads TGTGCCAGCAGCTTAGCTAGGACACAAAGCAATCAGCCCCAGCATTTT.

This clonotype was counted ten times or more. The chain links TRBV5-5 to TRBJ2-2; TRBD1 might be the D (6 bases). Trimming stripped 4 bases from V and 4 bases from J, with 11 bases between. The CDR3 is 14 amino acids. Germline CDR1 is SGHKS and CDR2 is YYEKEE (reference sequence). The CDR3 region has the DNA TGTGCCAGCAGCCGAAGGGACATCACCGGGGAGCTGTTTTTT. This sequence encodes CASSRRDITGELFF.

By sample fraction, this clonotype is medium-sized. V usage is TRBV12-3 or TRBV12-4 and J usage is TRBJ1-5; no firm D call. Trimming took 10 bases from V and 6 from J, leaving 16 bases between them. The CDR3 contains 13 residues. For the CDR3, the DNA is TGTGCCATCTCCCGCGGCTATGGTCAGCCCCAGCATTTT. It encodes CAISRGYGQPQHF.

The CDR3 loop reads CSVEGRGATEAFF. The CDR3 region has the DNA TGCAGCGTTGAAGGGAGGGGAGCCACTGAAGCTTTCTTT. J is TRBJ1-1 and V is TRBV29-1; perhaps TRBD1 as D (5 bases). The CDR3 consists of 13 residues. The germline V and J ends were trimmed by 1 base and 4 bases, with 10 bases remaining between them. Germline assignment: CDR1 SQVTM and CDR2 ANQGSEA.

V is TRBV29-1 and J is TRBJ1-2, with D unresolved. Trimming shortened V by 4 bases and J by 5 bases, and 11 bases separated the two germline ends. The CDR3 totals 12 residues. Germline V gene sequence: CDR1 SQVTM, CDR2 ANQGSEA. The chain's CDR3 is CSVGPGIYGYTF. The CDR3 region has the DNA TGCAGCGTTGGCCCGGGCATATATGGCTACACCTTC.

This clonotype was observed a handful of times. The genes are TRBV14 and TRBJ2-2, with 7 nucleotides matching TRBD1. V shed 6 bases and J 4 bases; nucleotides not matched to a gene: 11. The CDR3 contains 16 residues. In germline, CDR1 is SGHDN, CDR2 FVKESK. The CDR3 sequence is CASSRMQGVGTGELFF. The DNA for the CDR3 is TGTGCCAGCAGTCGCATGCAGGGGGTCGGCACCGGGGAGCTGTTTTTT.

The V call is TRBV11-2, the J call TRBJ2-1, with TRBD2 matching over 11 bases. Germline CDR1 and CDR2: SGHAT and FQNNGV. This CDR3 contains 19 residues. V gave up 0 bases and J gave up 0 bases; unmatched junction bases: 7. The CDR3 DNA follows: TGTGCCAGCAGCTTAGACGGGGCTAGCGGGGGGTCCTCCTACAATGAGCAGTTCTTC. Translated, it gives CASSLDGASGGSSYNEQFF.

The rearrangement links TRBV5-4 to TRBJ1-5, with 8 bases aligning to TRBD1. Germline CDR1 and CDR2: SGHNT and YYREEE (reference sequence). The CDR3 spans 14 residues. V dropped 4 bases and J dropped 10; count of bases not matched to a gene: 10. For the CDR3, the DNA is TGTGCCAGCAGCCCGGGGACAGGTGAAGGTCCCCAGCATTTT. Translating gives CASSPGTGEGPQHF.

The table lists this clonotype with a few counts. The genes are TRBV3-1 and TRBJ2-4, with 9 nucleotides matching TRBD1. The CDR3 length is 17 residues. The germline V gene has CDR1 LGHDT and CDR2 YNNKEL (reference sequence). The V and J ends lost 0 bases and 0 bases, in that order; junction bases with no gene match: 3. CDR3 coding DNA: TGTGCCAGCAGCCAAGATTTGGACAGGGGAGCCAAAAACATTCAGTACTTC. The encoded protein is CASSQDLDRGAKNIQYF.

This chain joins TRBV30 and TRBJ1-5; TRBD1 matches at 8 bases. The V and J ends lost 5 bases and 2 bases, in that order; junction bases with no gene match: 2. This CDR3 has 13 residues. Per germline, CDR1 GTSNPN and CDR2 SVGIG (reference sequence). This CDR3 is CAWGQGRNQPQHF. CDR3 nucleotides: TGTGCCTGGGGACAGGGACGCAATCAGCCCCAGCATTTT.

This clonotype showed up just a few times. This chain uses TRBV20-1 with TRBJ2-5; a possible D gene is TRBD1 (6 bases). The V gene's germline CDR1 is DFQATT and CDR2 SNEGSKA (reference sequence). This CDR3 has 13 amino acids. The germline V and J ends were trimmed by 2 bases and 0 bases, with 7 bases remaining between them. CDR3 loop: CSARRQDQETQYF. DNA for the CDR3: TGCAGTGCTAGAAGACAGGACCAAGAGACCCAGTACTTC.

In its sample, this clonotype was seen a few times. The chain couples TRBV11-3 to TRBJ1-6; D is unclear. CDR1 is SGHNT and CDR2 is YENEEA in the germline V gene. CDR3 size: 13 residues. Deletions cut 2 bases from V and 7 bases from J, with 6 bases between. The CDR3 region has the DNA TGTGCCAGCAGCTTATTTCCCAATTCACCCCTCCACTTT. This codes for CASSLFPNSPLHF. Combining the CDR3 with reference TRBV11-3 and TRBJ1-6 gives the whole variable domain EAGVVQSPRYKIIEKKQPVAFWCNPISGHNTLYWYLQNLGQGPELLIRYENEEAVDDSQLPKDRFSAERLKGVDSTLKIQPAELGDSAVYLCASSLFPNSPLHFGNGTRLTVT.

This clonotype was recorded a few times. The chain couples TRBV7-2 to TRBJ2-2, with D possibly TRBD2 on 6 matching bases. Germline assignment: CDR1 SGHTA and CDR2 FQGNSA. The CDR3 contains 13 residues. V was clipped by 6 bases and J by 1 base, with 6 bases between them. CDR3 in amino acids: CASREGNTGELFF. The CDR3 DNA follows: TGTGCCAGCAGGGAGGGGAACACCGGGGAGCTGTTTTTT. Full variable domain (remainder filled in from reference TRBV7-2 and TRBJ2-2): GAGVSQSPSNKVTEKGKDVELRCDPISGHTALYWYRQSLGQGLEFLIYFQGNSAPDKSGLPSDRFSAERTGGSVSTLTIQRTQQEDSAVYLCASREGNTGELFFGEGSRLTVL.

This clonotype was found many times. This chain connects TRBV7-3 to TRBJ2-1; D not resolved. The CDR3 is 15 amino acids. The V and J ends lost 2 bases and 1 base respectively, with 9 bases between them. CDR1 is SGHTA and CDR2 is FQGTGA in the germline V gene. As DNA, the CDR3 is TGTGCCAGCAGCTTATCGGCGGCTTCCTACAATGAGCAGTTCTTC. It specifies CASSLSAASYNEQFF.

At least ten counts were recorded for this clonotype. This chain connects TRBV24-1 to TRBJ2-1, with D possibly being TRBD1 (6 bases). Trimming took 3 bases from V and 9 from J, leaving 11 bases between them. The germline V gene has CDR1 KGHDR and CDR2 SFDVKD. There are 13 residues in the CDR3. CDR3 DNA sequence: TGTGCCACCAGTGATATCGCAGGGGTTGAGCAGTTCTTC. It encodes CATSDIAGVEQFF.